Listed here are 12 T cell receptor beta chains from one sample, sequenced in a study of cytomegalovirus exposure and HLA in healthy donors. Use of 60 Vbeta and 13 Jbeta primers characterized the PCR. Data came from immunoSEQ multiplex PCR; TCRdb stores just in-frame clones and leaves some out. Seen in this sample are about 84,000 clones; the ten most common clones hold 0.45% to 0.7%. Input material: PBMCs. The receptors were sampled from a man in his fifties in good health and CMV-seronegative.

As for this clone: Compared with germline, one end of the junction differs, possibly owing to a read error. The chain links TRBV7-9 to TRBJ2-7; D might be TRBD1 (5 bases). Germline V CDR1 and CDR2: SEHNR, FQNEAQ (reference sequence). CDR3 length: 12 residues. In DNA, the CDR3 is TGTGCCAGCAGCGAAAGACTCAGGGCAGAGAACTTC. It is translated as CASSERLRAENF.

V and J are TRBV18 and TRBJ1-1, with D perhaps TRBD1 (5 bases). The CDR3 runs 13 residues. Germline lookup yields CDR1 KGHSH and CDR2 LQKENI. V lost 2 bases and J 7 bases, leaving 11 bases between the germline ends. The CDR3 DNA reads TGTGCCAGCTCACCAGGGCAGGGACTTGAAGCTTTCTTT. Protein: CASSPGQGLEAFF.

V and J are TRBV29-1 and TRBJ2-2; 7 nucleotides align to TRBD2. Germline-derived CDR1 and CDR2 are SQVTM and ANQGSEA. J gave up 4 bases and V 3 bases, and 8 bases lay outside the gene matches. This CDR3 comprises 15 residues. In DNA form, the CDR3 reads TGCAGCGTTGAGGTTAGCGGGTACGCCACCGGGGAGCTGTTTTTT. It encodes CSVEVSGYATGELFF.

A note on this clone: Other DNA sequences in the sample encode the same CDR3. CDR3 sequence: CASSLGGNYEQYF. DNA for the CDR3: TGTGCCAGCAGTTTGGGCGGGAACTACGAGCAGTACTTC. V and J are TRBV27 and TRBJ2-7; a possible D gene is TRBD2 (6 bases). This CDR3 is built from 13 residues. V lost 3 bases to trimming and J lost 3 bases, with 9 bases between them. In germline, CDR1 is MNHEY, CDR2 SMNVEV (reference sequence).

The J gene is TRBJ1-1, the V gene TRBV19; 7 bases align to TRBD1. The V and J ends lost 9 bases and 6 bases, in that order; junction bases with no gene match: 16. The germline V gene has CDR1 LNHDA and CDR2 SQIVND (reference sequence). The CDR3 length is 15 residues. The CDR3 coding sequence is TGTGCCAGCAGTCAGGTCCCACGACAGGGCTCTGAAGCTTTCTTT. Protein: CASSQVPRQGSEAFF.

V is TRBV10-2 and J is TRBJ2-7; TRBD1 might be the D (5 bases). V was shortened by 11 bases and J by 2 bases, with 13 bases between the two germline ends. Per germline, CDR1 WSHSY and CDR2 SAAADI. The CDR3 extends over 12 amino acids. CDR3 amino acids: CAATQGAYEQYF. As DNA, the CDR3 is TGCGCCGCAACCCAAGGGGCCTACGAGCAGTACTTC.

V usage is TRBV28 and J usage is TRBJ1-1; 8 bases are shared with TRBD1. Trimming cost V 5 bases and J 4 bases; bases outside gene matches: 12. Germline loops: CDR1 MDHEN, CDR2 SYDVKM. This CDR3 is 16 amino acids long. The CDR3, as DNA: TGTGCCAGCAGTCTGCGGCTCGGACAGGGTGGCACTGAAGCTTTCTTT. It translates to CASSLRLGQGGTEAFF.

For this clone: Mismatch with germline at one junction end may stem from a read error. V is TRBV27 and J is TRBJ1-5, with unresolved D. This CDR3 has 11 residues. Per the germline V gene, CDR1 is MNHEY and CDR2 is SMNVEV (reference sequence). The CDR3 bases are TGTGCCAGCAGTTCGCTAGATGCCAGAGTATTT. Amino acids: CASSSLDARVF.

This chain joins TRBV28 and TRBJ2-1, with D possibly TRBD2 on 7 matching bases. The CDR3 is 15 amino acids. V was pared by 5 bases and J by 7 bases, with 18 bases between. Germline values: CDR1 MDHEN, CDR2 SYDVKM. The CDR3 spells CASSHTKRGGNEQFF. CDR3 DNA sequence: TGTGCCAGCAGTCACACCAAAAGGGGGGGTAATGAGCAGTTCTTC.

Worth noting for this clone: Other DNA sequences from this sample encode an identical CDR3 as well. The chain recombines TRBV7-2 with TRBJ2-5; D unresolved. Trimming removed 3 bases at V and 5 bases at J, with 10 bases between. This CDR3 has 13 residues. Germline-derived CDR1 and CDR2 are SGHTA and FQGNSA. CDR3 nucleotide sequence: TGTGCCAGCAGCTTTAGCTTTAAGGAGACCCAGTACTTC. This codes for CASSFSFKETQYF.

The chain links TRBV28 to TRBJ1-1, with 8 bases matching TRBD1. The CDR3 spans 15 residues. V lost 4 bases and J lost 3; bases outside the gene matches: 7. Germline assignment: CDR1 MDHEN and CDR2 SYDVKM. In DNA, the CDR3 is TGTGCCAGCAGTTCAGGGGGCGCAGGGGACACTGAAGCTTTCTTT. It translates to CASSSGGAGDTEAFF.

The chain carries TRBV28 and TRBJ1-5, with TRBD1 identical over 7 bases. Per the germline V gene, CDR1 is MDHEN and CDR2 is SYDVKM. There are 15 residues in the CDR3. The V and J ends lost 6 bases and 1 base, in that order; junction bases with no gene match: 6. The CDR3 DNA reads as TGTGCCAGCAGGGGACAGCTCGGCAGCAATCAGCCCCAGCATTTT. Protein sequence: CASRGQLGSNQPQHF. The full variable domain, in which reference TRBV28 and TRBJ1-5 provide the parts outside the CDR3, is DVKVTQSSRYLVKRTGEKVFLECVQDMDHENMFWYRQDPGLGLRLIYFSYDVKMKEKGDIPEGYSVSREKKERFSLILESASTNQTSMYLCASRGQLGSNQPQHFGDGTRLSIL.